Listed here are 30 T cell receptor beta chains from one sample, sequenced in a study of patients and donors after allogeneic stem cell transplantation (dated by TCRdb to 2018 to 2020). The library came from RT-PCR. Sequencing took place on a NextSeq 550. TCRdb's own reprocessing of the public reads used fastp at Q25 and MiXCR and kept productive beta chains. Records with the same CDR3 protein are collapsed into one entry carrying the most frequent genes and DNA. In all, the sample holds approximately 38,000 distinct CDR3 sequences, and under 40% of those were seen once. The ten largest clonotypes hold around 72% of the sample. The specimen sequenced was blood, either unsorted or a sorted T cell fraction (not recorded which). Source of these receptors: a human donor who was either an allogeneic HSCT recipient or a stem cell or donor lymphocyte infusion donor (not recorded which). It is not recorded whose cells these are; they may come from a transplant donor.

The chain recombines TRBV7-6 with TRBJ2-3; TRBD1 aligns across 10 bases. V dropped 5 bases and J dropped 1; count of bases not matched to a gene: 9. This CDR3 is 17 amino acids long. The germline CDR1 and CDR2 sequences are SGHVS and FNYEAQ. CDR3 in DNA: TGTGCCAGCAGCCCCGGGGCCGGGACAGGGGGCACAGATACGCAGTATTTT. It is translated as CASSPGAGTGGTDTQYF.

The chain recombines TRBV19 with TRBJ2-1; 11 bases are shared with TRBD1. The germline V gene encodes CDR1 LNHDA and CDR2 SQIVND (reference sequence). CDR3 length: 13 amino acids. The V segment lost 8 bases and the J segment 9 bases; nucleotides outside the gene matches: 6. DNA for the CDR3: TGTGCCAGTGGTAGGACAGGGGGCTTTGAGCAGTTCTTC. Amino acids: CASGRTGGFEQFF.

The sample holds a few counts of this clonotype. Here the CDR3 DNA reads TGTGCCAGCAGCGACCCGACTAGCAGCTCCTACAATGAGCAGTTCTTC. Translating it yields CASSDPTSSSYNEQFF. The chain has TRBV2 and TRBJ2-1, with 7 nucleotides matching TRBD2. The CDR3 totals 16 residues. The V gene end was trimmed by 6 bases and the J gene end by 0 bases; junction bases not matched to a gene: 8. Germline assignment: CDR1 SNHLY and CDR2 FYNNEI. Complete variable domain (other parts from reference TRBV2 and TRBJ2-1): EPEVTQTPSHQVTQMGQEVILRCVPISNHLYFYWYRQILGQKVEFLVSFYNNEISEKSEIFDDQFSVERPDGSNFTLKIRSTKLEDSAMYFCASSDPTSSSYNEQFFGPGTRLTVL.

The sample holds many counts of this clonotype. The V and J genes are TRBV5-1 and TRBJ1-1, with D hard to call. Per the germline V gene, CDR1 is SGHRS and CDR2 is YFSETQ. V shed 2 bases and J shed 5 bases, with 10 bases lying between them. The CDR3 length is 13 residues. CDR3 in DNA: TGCGCCAGCAGCTTTTGGGGAAGGACTGAAGCTTTCTTT. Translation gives CASSFWGRTEAFF.

The CDR3 DNA reads as TGCGCCAGCAGCTTGCAGGGAACGTATTCACCCCTCCACTTT. Its translation is CASSLQGTYSPLHF. J is TRBJ1-6 and V is TRBV5-1, with D tentatively TRBD1 (5 bases). The CDR3 totals 14 residues. V lost 1 base, J lost 8 bases, and 10 bases lay in between. Per the germline V gene, CDR1 is SGHRS and CDR2 is YFSETQ.

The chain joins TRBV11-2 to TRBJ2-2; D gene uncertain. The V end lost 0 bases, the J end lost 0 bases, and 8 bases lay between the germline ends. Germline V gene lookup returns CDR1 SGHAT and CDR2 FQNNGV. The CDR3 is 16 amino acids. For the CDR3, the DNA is TGTGCCAGCAGCTTAGACGACACACCGAACACCGGGGAGCTGTTTTTT. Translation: CASSLDDTPNTGELFF.

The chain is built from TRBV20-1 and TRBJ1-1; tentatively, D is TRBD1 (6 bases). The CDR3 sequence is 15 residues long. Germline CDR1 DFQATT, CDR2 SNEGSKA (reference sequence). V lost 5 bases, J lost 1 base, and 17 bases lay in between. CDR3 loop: CSAPSAGVPNTEAFF. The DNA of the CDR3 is TGCAGTGCTCCATCGGCAGGGGTCCCGAACACTGAAGCTTTCTTT.

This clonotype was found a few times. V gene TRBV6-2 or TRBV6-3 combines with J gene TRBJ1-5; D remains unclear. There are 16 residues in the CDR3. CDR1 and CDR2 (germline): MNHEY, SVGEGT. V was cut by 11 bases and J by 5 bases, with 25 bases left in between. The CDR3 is CAHPTLVNPADQPQHF. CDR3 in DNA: TGTGCCCACCCGACACTGGTCAATCCAGCGGATCAGCCCCAGCATTTT.

The CDR3 spells CSARAPDFPGPDGELFF. Written as DNA, the CDR3 is TGCAGTGCTAGAGCCCCTGACTTCCCGGGCCCTGACGGGGAGCTGTTTTTT. The chain couples TRBV20-1 to TRBJ2-2; D not resolved. Germline CDR1 reads DFQATT; CDR2 reads SNEGSKA (reference sequence). CDR3 length: 17 amino acids. V was trimmed by 1 base and J by 7 bases, leaving 22 bases between them.

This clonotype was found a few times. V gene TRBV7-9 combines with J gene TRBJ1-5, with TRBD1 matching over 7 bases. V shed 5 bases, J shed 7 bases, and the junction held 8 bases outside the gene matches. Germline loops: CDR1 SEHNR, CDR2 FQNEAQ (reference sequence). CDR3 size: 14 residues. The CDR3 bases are TGTGCCAGCAGCCAAACAGGGGAGGGGCAGCCCCAGCATTTT. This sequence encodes CASSQTGEGQPQHF.

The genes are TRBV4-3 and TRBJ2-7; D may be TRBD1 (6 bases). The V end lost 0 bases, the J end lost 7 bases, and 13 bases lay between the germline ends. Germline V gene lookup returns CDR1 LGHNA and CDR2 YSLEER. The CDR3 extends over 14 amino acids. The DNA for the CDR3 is TGCGCCAGCAGCCAAGAGGCCACAGGGAAAGAGCAGTACTTC. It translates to CASSQEATGKEQYF.

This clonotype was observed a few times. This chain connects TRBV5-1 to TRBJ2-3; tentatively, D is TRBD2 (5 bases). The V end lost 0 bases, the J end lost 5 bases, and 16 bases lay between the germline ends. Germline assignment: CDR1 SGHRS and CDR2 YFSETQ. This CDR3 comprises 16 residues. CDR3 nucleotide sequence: TGCGCCAGCAGCTTGGAACCTTTGAATCGGGGAGATACGCAGTATTTT. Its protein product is CASSLEPLNRGDTQYF.

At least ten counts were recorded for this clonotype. CDR3 loop: CASSYRPMAFPEPQHF. Here the CDR3 DNA reads TGTGCCAGCAGTTACCGCCCGATGGCATTCCCCGAGCCCCAGCATTTT. The V gene is TRBV6-2 or TRBV6-3, the J gene TRBJ1-5; D uncertain. Trimming left V 2 bases short and J 8 bases short, with 19 bases between. This CDR3 is built from 16 residues. Germline values: CDR1 MNHEY, CDR2 SVGEGT.

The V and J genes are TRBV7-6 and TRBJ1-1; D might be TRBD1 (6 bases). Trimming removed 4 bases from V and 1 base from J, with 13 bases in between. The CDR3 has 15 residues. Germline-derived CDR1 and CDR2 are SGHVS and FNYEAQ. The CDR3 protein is CASSSHRESNTEAFF. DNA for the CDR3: TGTGCCAGCAGCTCACACAGGGAGTCGAACACTGAAGCTTTCTTT.

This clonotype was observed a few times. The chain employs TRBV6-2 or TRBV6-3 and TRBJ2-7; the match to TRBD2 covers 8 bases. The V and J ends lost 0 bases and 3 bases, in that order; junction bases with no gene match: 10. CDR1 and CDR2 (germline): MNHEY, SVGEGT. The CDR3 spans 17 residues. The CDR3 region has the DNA TGTGCCAGCAGTTACTCGCGGTTCCGGGAGGGGGTCTACGAGCAGTACTTC. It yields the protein CASSYSRFREGVYEQYF.

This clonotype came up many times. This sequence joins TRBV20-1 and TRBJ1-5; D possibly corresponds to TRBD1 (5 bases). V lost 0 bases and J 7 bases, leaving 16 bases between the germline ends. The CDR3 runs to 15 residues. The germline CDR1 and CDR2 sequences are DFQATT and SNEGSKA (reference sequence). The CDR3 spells CSAREGSGRWQPQHF. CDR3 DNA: TGCAGTGCTAGAGAAGGGTCAGGGCGGTGGCAGCCCCAGCATTTT.

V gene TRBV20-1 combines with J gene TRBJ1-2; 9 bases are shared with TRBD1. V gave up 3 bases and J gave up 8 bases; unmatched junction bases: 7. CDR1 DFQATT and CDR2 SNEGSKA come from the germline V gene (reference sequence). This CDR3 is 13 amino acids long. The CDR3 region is CSASDDRGSGYTF. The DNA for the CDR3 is TGCAGTGCTAGCGACGACAGGGGGTCAGGCTACACCTTC.

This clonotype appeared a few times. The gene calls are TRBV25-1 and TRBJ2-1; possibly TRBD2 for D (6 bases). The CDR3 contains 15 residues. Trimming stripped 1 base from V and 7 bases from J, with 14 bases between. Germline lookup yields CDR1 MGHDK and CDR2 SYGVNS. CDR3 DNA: TGTGCCAGCAGTGAATTTTCCGGGAGTAGGAATGAGCAGTTCTTC. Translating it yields CASSEFSGSRNEQFF. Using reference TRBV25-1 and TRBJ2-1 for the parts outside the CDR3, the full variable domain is EADIYQTPRYLVIGTGKKITLECSQTMGHDKMYWYQQDPGMELHLIHYSYGVNSTEKGDLSSESTVSRIRTEHFPLTLESARPSHTSQYLCASSEFSGSRNEQFFGPGTRLTVL.

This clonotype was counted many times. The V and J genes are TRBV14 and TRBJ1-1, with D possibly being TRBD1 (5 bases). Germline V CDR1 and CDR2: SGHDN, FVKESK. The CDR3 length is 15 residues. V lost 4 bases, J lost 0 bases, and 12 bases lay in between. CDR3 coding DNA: TGTGCCAGCAGCCGCCCGGGGGACCTGAACACTGAAGCTTTCTTT. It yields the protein CASSRPGDLNTEAFF.

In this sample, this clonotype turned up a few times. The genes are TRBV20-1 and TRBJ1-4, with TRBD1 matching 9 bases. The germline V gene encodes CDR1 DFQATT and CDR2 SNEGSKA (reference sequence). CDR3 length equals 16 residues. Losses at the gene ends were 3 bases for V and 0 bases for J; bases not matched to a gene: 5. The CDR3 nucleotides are TGCAGTGCTAGCGGAGGGACAGGGACAACTAATGAAAAACTGTTTTTT. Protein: CSASGGTGTTNEKLFF.

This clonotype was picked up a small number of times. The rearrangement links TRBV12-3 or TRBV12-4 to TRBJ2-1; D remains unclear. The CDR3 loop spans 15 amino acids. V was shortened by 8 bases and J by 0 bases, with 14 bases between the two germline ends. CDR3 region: CASYIPGSSYNEQFF. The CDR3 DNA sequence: TGTGCCAGCTATATCCCGGGCTCCTCCTACAATGAGCAGTTCTTC.

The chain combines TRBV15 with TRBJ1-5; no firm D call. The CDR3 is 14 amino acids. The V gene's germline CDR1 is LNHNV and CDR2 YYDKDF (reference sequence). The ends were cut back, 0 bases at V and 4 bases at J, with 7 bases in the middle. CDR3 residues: CATSRDRFNQPQHF. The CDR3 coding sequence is TGTGCCACCAGCAGAGACAGGTTTAATCAGCCCCAGCATTTT.

CDR3 protein: CSAVQLGSYGYTF. The CDR3 nucleotides read TGCAGTGCTGTACAGCTCGGATCCTATGGCTACACCTTC. The chain joins TRBV20-1 to TRBJ1-2; D unresolved. V was shortened by 5 bases and J by 4 bases, with 14 bases between the two germline ends. The CDR3 covers 13 residues. CDR1 and CDR2 (germline): DFQATT, SNEGSKA (reference sequence).

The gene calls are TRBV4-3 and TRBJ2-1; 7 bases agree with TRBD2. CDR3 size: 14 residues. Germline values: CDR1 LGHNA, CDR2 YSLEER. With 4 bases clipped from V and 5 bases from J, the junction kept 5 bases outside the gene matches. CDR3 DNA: TGCGCCAGCAGCCCGACTAGCCGAAACAATGAGCAGTTCTTC. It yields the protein CASSPTSRNNEQFF.

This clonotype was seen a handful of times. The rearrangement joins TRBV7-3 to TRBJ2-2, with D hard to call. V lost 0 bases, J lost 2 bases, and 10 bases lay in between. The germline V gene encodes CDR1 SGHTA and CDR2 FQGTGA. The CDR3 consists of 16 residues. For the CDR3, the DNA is TGTGCCAGCAGCTTAACGGTGACGAGAAACACCGGGGAGCTGTTTTTT. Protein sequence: CASSLTVTRNTGELFF.

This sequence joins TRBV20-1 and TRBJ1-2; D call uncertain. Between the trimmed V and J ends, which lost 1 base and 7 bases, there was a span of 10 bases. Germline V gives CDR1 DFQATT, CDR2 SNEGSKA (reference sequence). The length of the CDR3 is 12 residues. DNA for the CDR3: TGCAGTGCTAGAGGGCCAATAAGTGGCTACACCTTC. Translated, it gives CSARGPISGYTF.

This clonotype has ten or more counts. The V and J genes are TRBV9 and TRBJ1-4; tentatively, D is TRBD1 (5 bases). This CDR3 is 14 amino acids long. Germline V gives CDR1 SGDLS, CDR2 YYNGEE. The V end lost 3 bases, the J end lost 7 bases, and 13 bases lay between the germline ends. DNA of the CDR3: TGTGCCAGCAGCGGCGCCGGGGCGTTTGAAAAACTGTTTTTT. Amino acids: CASSGAGAFEKLFF.

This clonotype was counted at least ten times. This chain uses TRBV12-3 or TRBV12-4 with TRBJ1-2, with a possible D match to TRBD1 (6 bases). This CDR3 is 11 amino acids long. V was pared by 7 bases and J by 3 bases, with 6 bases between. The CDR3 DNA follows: TGTGCCAGCAAGGGGGACTATGGCTACACCTTC. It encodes CASKGDYGYTF.

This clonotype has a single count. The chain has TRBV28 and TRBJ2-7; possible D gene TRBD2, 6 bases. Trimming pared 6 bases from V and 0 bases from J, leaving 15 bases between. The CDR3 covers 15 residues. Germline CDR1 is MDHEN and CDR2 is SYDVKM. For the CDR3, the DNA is TGTGCCAGCAGCCTCAGCGGGCCGAGCTCCTACGAGCAGTACTTC. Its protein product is CASSLSGPSSYEQYF.

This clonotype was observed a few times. CDR3 sequence reads: CASSYVGISGNTIYF. The CDR3 DNA is TGTGCCAGCAGTTATGTAGGGATCTCTGGAAACACCATATATTTT. The chain links TRBV6-6 to TRBJ1-3; D unresolved. The CDR3 extends over 15 amino acids. V was shortened by 3 bases and J by 0 bases, with 9 bases between the two germline ends. Germline V gene sequence: CDR1 MNHNY, CDR2 SVGAGI (reference sequence).